The present T cell receptor beta chain was sequenced within a study of T cell responses to AZD1222 COVID-19 vaccine. General study findings and limits: Donors were mostly white British, more females; clonal diversity possibly underestimated.

As regards this clone: Its antigen remains unidentified.

CDR1 and CDR2 (germline): MDHEN, SYDVKM. With 6 bases clipped from V and 3 bases from J, the junction kept 12 bases outside the gene matches. The CDR3 covers 16 residues. Generated by immunoSEQ multiplex PCR, the TCRdb table keeps only in-frame clones and is missing some. This table has 180,000 or so clones, just over 90% appearing once. The V and J genes are TRBV28 and TRBJ2-7, with TRBD2 identical over 9 bases. Sequenced here: peripheral blood, sampled 28 days after the second AZD1222 dose. This TCR was recovered from an adult who received the AZD1222 COVID-19 vaccine. CDR3 protein: CASSRGGSGGIYEQYF. The CDR3 nucleotides are TGTGCCAGCAGCCGAGGTGGTAGCGGGGGAATCTACGAGCAGTACTTC.